This T cell receptor beta chain comes out of a study of vaccination effects on CD4 cells after COVID-19. Of note for this clone: Antigen unknown.

Peptide-pool stimulation followed by sequencing identified expanded antigen-specific CD4+ clonotypes in the ViraFEST assay. A roughly ten-day culture period preceded the isolation of CD4+ T cells. PCR confirmed that the person was infected with SARS-CoV-2 between March and December 2020. Germline V gene lookup returns CDR1 ENHRY and CDR2 SYGVKD. The CDR3 length is 16 residues. V was trimmed by 0 bases and J by 4 bases, leaving 14 bases between them. Clones were read by immunoSEQ multiplex PCR, and TCRdb kept only the in-frame ones, dropping some. This table holds around 49,000 clones, around 74% found once.

The sequence was collected from a human donor who had a prior SARS-CoV-2 infection. The sequencing used CD4+ T cells from PBMCs cultured with a peptide pool, collected before COVID-19 vaccination. The chain recombines TRBV10-3 with TRBJ2-3, with D uncertain. CDR3 in amino acids: CAISESKFQAADTQYF. The CDR3 coding sequence is TGTGCCATCAGTGAGTCGAAGTTCCAGGCGGCAGATACGCAGTATTTT.